The rows below give T cell receptor beta chains drawn from one sample of a study of T cells expressing NK-cell markers. TCRdb reanalyzed the 5' RACE reads and collapses them to one entry per CDR3 protein, without DNA. The listing contains roughly 180,000 distinct CDR3 sequences. The specimen sequenced was blood T cells: a sorted CD56 or NKG2C T cell subset, CD4+ or CD8+ T cells, or bulk PBMC T cells (not recorded which). These receptors came from a man aged 18-75 years in good health. CDR3s include the opening cysteine and the closing phenylalanine or tryptophan.

v_gene	j_gene	CDR3aa
TRBV7-9	TRBJ2-5	CASSFVGTETQYF
TRBV29-1	TRBJ1-2	CSVQGPTWGYTF
TRBV24-1	TRBJ2-3	CATSDWTSGDGTDTQYF
TRBV6-6	TRBJ1-2	CAILGEEHYGYTF
TRBV7-9	TRBJ1-4	CASSSDRRSRNEKLFF
TRBV12-3/TRBV12-4	TRBJ2-2	CASRRLDTSNTGELFF
TRBV7-6	TRBJ2-2	CASSAYRGPDTGELFF
TRBV13	TRBJ2-7	CASSLGVGPGAAYEQYF
TRBV7-8	TRBJ2-3	CASSLELAGADTQYF
TRBV7-6	TRBJ2-1	CASSPYSRTEQFF
TRBV2	TRBJ2-2	CASSGDSTGELFF
TRBV6-1	TRBJ2-2	CAPQEPKVDFTGELFF
TRBV7-8	TRBJ2-5	CASSSSIGETQYF
TRBV19	TRBJ2-7	CASSMGQGVYEQYF
TRBV7-9	TRBJ2-3	CASSLAEQGLADTQYF
TRBV9	TRBJ2-1	CASSVAGLAILVEQFF
TRBV21-1	TRBJ2-5	CASSKVLHKSPVGSETQYF
TRBV5-6	TRBJ2-5	CASLIHTGRETQYF
TRBV2	TRBJ1-5	CASSVGTGSNQPQHF
TRBV7-9	TRBJ2-2	CASSFSLAGNTGELFF
TRBV28	TRBJ2-5	CASSFGLAETQYF
TRBV25-1	TRBJ1-1	CASSEWGRGTIEAFF
TRBV11-3	TRBJ2-1	CASSSTTLRGGNEQFF